These 27 T cell receptor beta chains originate from one sample sequenced in a study of CD8 T cells in Susac syndrome. An input of roughly 0.45 to 1 ug of RNA was subjected to reverse transcription using random hexamers. TCRdb reprocessed the immunoSEQ multiplex PCR reads with MiXCR, giving one entry per CDR3 protein. This table holds approximately 190,000 distinct CDR3 sequences, about 95% found once. Sequencing used CD4+ T cells from PBMCs. The receptors derive from a human donor with multiple sclerosis.

The chain is built from TRBV20-1 and TRBJ2-7, with 7 bases lining up with TRBD2. The germline V gene encodes CDR1 DFQATT and CDR2 SNEGSKA (reference sequence). CDR3 size: 14 residues. After removal of 2 bases from V and 6 bases from J, the junction contained 10 bases not matched to a gene. CDR3: CSARIRERGGEQYF. The CDR3 region has the DNA TGCAGTGCTAGAATTCGGGAGCGGGGAGGCGAGCAGTACTTC.

The genes are TRBV23-1 and TRBJ2-7; TRBD1 agrees at 8 bases. TRBV23-1 is treated as an ORF (open reading frame) with a function not yet certain. The CDR3 length is 14 residues. Germline trimming cut 5 bases from V and 3 bases from J; bases unmatched to any gene: 6. The CDR3 loop is CASSWGQDLYEQYF. CDR3 DNA: TGCGCCAGCAGTTGGGGACAGGATCTCTACGAGCAGTACTTC.

The chain has TRBV29-1 and TRBJ2-7, with 8 bases fitting TRBD2. The junction had 7 bases not matched to a gene; V was cut back by 7 bases and J by 5 bases. CDR3 length: 12 residues. The germline V gene encodes CDR1 SQVTM and CDR2 ANQGSEA. The CDR3 spells CSADGGAHEQYF. DNA for the CDR3: TGCAGCGCTGACGGGGGGGCCCACGAGCAGTACTTC.

J is TRBJ2-7 and V is TRBV12-5; 9 bases line up with TRBD1. The junction had 2 bases not matched to a gene; V was cut back by 5 bases and J by 0 bases. The CDR3 runs 14 residues. The germline V gene has CDR1 LGHNT and CDR2 FRNRAP. CDR3 in amino acids: CASGPGQGSYEQYF. The CDR3 DNA reads as TGTGCTAGTGGTCCGGGACAGGGCTCCTACGAGCAGTACTTC. The full variable domain, with the rest looked up from reference TRBV12-5 and TRBJ2-7, is DARVTQTPRHKVTEMGQEVTMRCQPILGHNTVFWYRQTMMQGLELLAYFRNRAPLDDSGMPKDRFSAEMPDATLATLKIQPSEPRDSAVYFCASGPGQGSYEQYFGPGTRLTVT.

The chain couples TRBV12-3 or TRBV12-4 to TRBJ2-3, with unresolved D. The CDR3 covers 15 residues. V gave up 4 bases and J gave up 6 bases, with 17 bases separating them. CDR3 loop: CASSSSGRVRDTQYF. CDR3 nucleotides: TGTGCCAGCAGTTCATCCGGACGGGTCCGGGATACGCAGTATTTT.

The chain employs TRBV4-1 and TRBJ2-1, with D perhaps being TRBD1 or TRBD2 (5 bases each). V dropped 0 bases and J dropped 4 bases, with 10 bases sitting between them. The CDR3 runs 15 residues. CDR1 is MGHRA, CDR2 YSYEKL, per germline. CDR3 sequence reads: CASSQEGDGYNEQFF. DNA of the CDR3: TGCGCCAGCAGCCAAGAAGGGGACGGATACAATGAGCAGTTCTTC.

The gene calls are TRBV29-1 and TRBJ2-7; 14 positions match TRBD2. V dropped 4 bases and J dropped 3; count of bases not matched to a gene: 11. Germline values: CDR1 SQVTM, CDR2 ANQGSEA. The CDR3 covers 17 residues. This CDR3 is CSVGTSGRPNVVYEQYF. DNA of the CDR3: TGCAGCGTTGGGACTAGCGGGAGGCCCAACGTTGTCTACGAGCAGTACTTC.

V and J are TRBV10-3 and TRBJ2-7; D tentatively reads TRBD1 or TRBD2 (5 bases each). The V end lost 6 bases, the J end lost 2 bases, and 14 bases lay between the germline ends. The germline CDR1 and CDR2 sequences are ENHRY and SYGVKD. The CDR3 spans 14 residues. CDR3 sequence reads: CAISQVQGPYEQYF. The CDR3 nucleotides read TGTGCCATCAGCCAAGTTCAGGGACCCTACGAGCAGTACTTC.

Details on this clonotype: One junction end does not reproduce the germline sequence, and a read error may be involved. The chain has TRBV11-2 and TRBJ2-3; 7 nucleotides line up with TRBD1. Germline V gene data show CDR1 as SGHAT and CDR2 as FQNNGV. The CDR3 is 15 amino acids. In DNA, the CDR3 is TGTGCCAGCAGCGAACAGGGGCCTAGCACAGATACGCAGTACTTT. It encodes CASSEQGPSTDTQYF. Using reference TRBV11-2 and TRBJ2-3 for the parts outside the CDR3, the full variable domain is EAGVAQSPRYKIIEKRQSVAFWCNPISGHATLYWYQQILGQGPKLLIQFQNNGVVDDSQLPKDRFSAERLKGVDSTLKIQPAKLEDSAVYLCASSEQGPSTDTQYFGPGTRLTVL.

This rearrangement joins TRBV7-2 to TRBJ1-1; D perhaps matches TRBD1 (5 bases). Trimming removed 5 bases at V and 3 bases at J, with 19 bases between. The CDR3 is made up of 16 amino acids. Germline loops: CDR1 SGHTA, CDR2 FQGNSA. CDR3 bases: TGTGCCAGCAGCCCCAATCAGGGCCCTCCGGACACTGAAGCTTTCTTT. Its translation: CASSPNQGPPDTEAFF.

V and J are TRBV6-1 and TRBJ1-3; D is undetermined. With 4 bases removed from V and 0 bases from J, the gap between germline ends came to 13 bases. Per germline, CDR1 MNHNS and CDR2 SASEGT. The CDR3 is 16 amino acids. The CDR3 DNA reads TGTGCCAGCAGTGGGACTTATACCAGCTCTGGAAACACCATATATTTT. Translated, it gives CASSGTYTSSGNTIYF.

V and J are TRBV4-2 and TRBJ2-5; D is unresolved. The CDR3 has 15 residues. CDR1 is LGHNA and CDR2 is YNFKEQ in the germline V gene. V was cut by 0 bases and J by 6 bases, with 14 bases left in between. The CDR3 nucleotides read TGTGCCAGCAGCCAAGATATCGGACCCGGAAAGACCCAGTACTTC. Translating gives CASSQDIGPGKTQYF.

DNA of the CDR3: TGTGCCAGCGGGGGGAACAGCAACAATGAGCAGTTCTTC. Its protein is CASGGNSNNEQFF. The chain combines TRBV2 with TRBJ2-1; D is perhaps TRBD2 (6 bases). CDR3 length equals 13 residues. Trimming pared 8 bases from V and 5 bases from J, leaving 13 bases between. CDR1 is SNHLY and CDR2 is FYNNEI in the germline V gene.

The chain recombines TRBV30 with TRBJ1-5; D uncertain. CDR3 length: 14 amino acids. Germline V lookup: CDR1 GTSNPN, CDR2 SVGIG (reference sequence). Trimming took 0 bases from V and 1 from J, leaving 7 bases between them. CDR3 residues: CAWSVEESNQPQHF. CDR3 nucleotides: TGTGCCTGGAGTGTAGAGGAGAGCAATCAGCCCCAGCATTTT.

This clonotype appeared a single time. This rearrangement joins TRBV10-2 to TRBJ2-5, with 16 bases identical to TRBD2. With 6 bases clipped from V and 6 bases from J, the junction kept 4 bases outside the gene matches. Germline V gives CDR1 WSHSY, CDR2 SAAADI. This CDR3 has 15 residues. CDR3 bases: TGCGCCAGCAGCGGGACTAGCGGGGGGGTTAAGACCCAGTACTTC. This translates into CASSGTSGGVKTQYF.

The rearrangement joins TRBV30 to TRBJ1-2; D gene unclear. CDR1 GTSNPN and CDR2 SVGIG come from the germline V gene (reference sequence). The CDR3 sequence is 12 residues long. The V and J ends lost 5 bases and 2 bases respectively, with 9 bases between them. In nucleotides, the CDR3 is TGTGCCTGGGCCGGAGGGAACTATGGCTACACCTTC. It is translated as CAWAGGNYGYTF.

This chain uses TRBV6-5 with TRBJ2-1, with 8 bases fitting TRBD2. The junction had 9 bases not matched to a gene; V was cut back by 7 bases and J by 7 bases. The V gene's germline CDR1 is MNHEY and CDR2 SVGAGI. The length of the CDR3 is 14 residues. The CDR3 protein is CASKVGLEKNEQFF. The CDR3 coding sequence is TGTGCCAGCAAAGTGGGACTAGAGAAGAATGAGCAGTTCTTC.

The V gene is TRBV13, the J gene TRBJ2-1; the D is unclear. CDR1 and CDR2 (germline): PRHDT, FYEKMQ (reference sequence). The germline V and J ends were trimmed by 0 bases and 0 bases, with 9 bases remaining between them. This CDR3 has 16 amino acids. The CDR3 DNA reads TGTGCCAGCAGCTTAGGCCGCCGCAGCTCCTACAATGAGCAGTTCTTC. Residues: CASSLGRRSSYNEQFF.

J is TRBJ2-2 and V is TRBV3-1; D gene uncertain. Germline lookup yields CDR1 LGHDT and CDR2 YNNKEL (reference sequence). With 1 base removed from V and 4 bases from J, the gap between germline ends came to 7 bases. The CDR3 runs 14 residues. In nucleotides, the CDR3 is TGTGCCAGCAGCCAAGCCCCCGTCACCGGGGAGCTGTTTTTT. It encodes CASSQAPVTGELFF.

This clonotype appeared once. The V gene is TRBV29-1, the J gene TRBJ2-3; D may be TRBD1 or TRBD2 (6 bases each). Germline V gene lookup returns CDR1 SQVTM and CDR2 ANQGSEA. The CDR3 sequence is 12 residues long. The CDR3 DNA sequence: TGCGGAATGGAGGGGGACACAGATACGCAGTATTTT. Its protein is CGMEGDTDTQYF.

The V and J genes are TRBV5-1 and TRBJ1-1; perhaps TRBD1 as D (6 bases). Looked up from germline, CDR1 is SGHRS and CDR2 is YFSETQ. The V end lost 4 bases, the J end lost 3 bases, and 13 bases lay between the germline ends. The CDR3 contains 14 residues. CDR3 nucleotides: TGCGCCAGCAGCCCTGGACAGCGCTACACTGAAGCTTTCTTT. Translating gives CASSPGQRYTEAFF.

V and J are TRBV20-1 and TRBJ1-3; possibly TRBD1 for D (5 bases). Germline lookup yields CDR1 DFQATT and CDR2 SNEGSKA (reference sequence). V lost 0 bases and J 1 base, leaving 10 bases between the germline ends. This CDR3 is built from 15 residues. The DNA of the CDR3 is TGCAGTGCTAGAGATGGAAGACAGTCTGGAAACACCATATATTTT. Translating gives CSARDGRQSGNTIYF.

The CDR3 DNA reads as TGTGCCAGCAGTGAAGAAGGGAGAAATGAGCAGTTCTTC. Translation gives CASSEEGRNEQFF. The rearrangement joins TRBV2 to TRBJ2-1, with D tentatively TRBD2 (5 bases). The CDR3 sequence is 13 residues long. Trimming pared 1 base from V and 7 bases from J, leaving 8 bases between. Germline CDR1 is SNHLY and CDR2 is FYNNEI.

The chain joins TRBV11-2 to TRBJ1-1, with D tentatively TRBD1 (6 bases). CDR3 length: 14 amino acids. CDR1 and CDR2 from the germline V gene are SGHAT and FQNNGV. V dropped 2 bases and J dropped 2 bases, with 9 bases sitting between them. CDR3 DNA sequence: TGTGCCAGCAGCTTATCGGGGGGCAACACTGAAGCTTTCTTT. Translated, it gives CASSLSGGNTEAFF. Using reference TRBV11-2 and TRBJ1-1 for the parts outside the CDR3, the full variable domain is EAGVAQSPRYKIIEKRQSVAFWCNPISGHATLYWYQQILGQGPKLLIQFQNNGVVDDSQLPKDRFSAERLKGVDSTLKIQPAKLEDSAVYLCASSLSGGNTEAFFGQGTRLTVV.

The chain couples TRBV20-1 to TRBJ2-7, with a weak D call TRBD1 (5 bases). This CDR3 comprises 14 residues. Trimming pared 2 bases from V and 4 bases from J, leaving 15 bases between. Per the germline V gene, CDR1 is DFQATT and CDR2 is SNEGSKA (reference sequence). CDR3 sequence (DNA): TGCAGTGCTAGAAAAGCAGGGCTACCATACGAGCAGTACTTC. Residues: CSARKAGLPYEQYF.

The chain joins TRBV24-1 to TRBJ2-7; D tentatively reads TRBD1 or TRBD2 (5 bases each). CDR3 length equals 15 residues. The germline V and J ends were trimmed by 4 bases and 5 bases, with 17 bases remaining between them. CDR1 and CDR2 (germline): KGHDR, SFDVKD. CDR3 loop: CATSDAGRSNDEQYF. The CDR3 DNA reads TGTGCCACCAGTGACGCAGGGAGATCTAACGACGAGCAGTACTTC.

The CDR3 DNA is TGTGCCAGCAGCCGATTAGCGGGAGTAGGGTACAATGAGCAGTTCTTC. Amino acids: CASSRLAGVGYNEQFF. The J gene is TRBJ2-1, the V gene TRBV3-1; 9 bases align to TRBD2. This CDR3 is 16 amino acids long. With V trimmed by 4 bases and J by 4 bases, 8 bases remained unmatched. Germline CDR1 reads LGHDT; CDR2 reads YNNKEL (reference sequence).